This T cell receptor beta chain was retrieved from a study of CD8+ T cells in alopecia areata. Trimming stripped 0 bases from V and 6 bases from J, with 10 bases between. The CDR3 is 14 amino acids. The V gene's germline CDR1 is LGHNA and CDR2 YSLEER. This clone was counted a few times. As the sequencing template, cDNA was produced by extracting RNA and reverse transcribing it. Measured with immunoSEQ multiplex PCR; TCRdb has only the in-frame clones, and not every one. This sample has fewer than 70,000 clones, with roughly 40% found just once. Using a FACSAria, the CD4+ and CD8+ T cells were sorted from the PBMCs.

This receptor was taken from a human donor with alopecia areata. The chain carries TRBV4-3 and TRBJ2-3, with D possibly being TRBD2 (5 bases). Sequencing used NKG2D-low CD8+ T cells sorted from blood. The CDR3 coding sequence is TGCGCCAGCAGCCAAGACGGCCCGGGGGATACGCAGTATTTT. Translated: CASSQDGPGDTQYF.